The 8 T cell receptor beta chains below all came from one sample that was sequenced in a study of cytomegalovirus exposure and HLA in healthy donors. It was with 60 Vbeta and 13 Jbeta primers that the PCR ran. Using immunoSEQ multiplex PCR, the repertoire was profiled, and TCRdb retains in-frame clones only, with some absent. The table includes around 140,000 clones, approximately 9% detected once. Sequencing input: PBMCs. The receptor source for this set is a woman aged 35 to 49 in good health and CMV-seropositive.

The CDR3 nucleotides read TGTGCCAGCAGCTTTCGACACGGCCTTGAAGCTTTCTTT. Protein: CASSFRHGLEAFF. The gene calls are TRBV7-8 and TRBJ1-1; D remains ambiguous. Trimming took 3 bases from V and 7 from J, leaving 12 bases between them. The CDR3 spans 13 residues. Looked up from germline, CDR1 is SGHVS and CDR2 is FQNEAQ. The full variable domain, with the rest looked up from reference TRBV7-8 and TRBJ1-1, is GAGVSQSPRYKVAKRGQDVALRCDPISGHVSLFWYQQALGQGPEFLTYFQNEAQLDKSGLPSDRFFAERPEGSVSTLKIQRTQQEDSAVYLCASSFRHGLEAFFGQGTRLTVV.

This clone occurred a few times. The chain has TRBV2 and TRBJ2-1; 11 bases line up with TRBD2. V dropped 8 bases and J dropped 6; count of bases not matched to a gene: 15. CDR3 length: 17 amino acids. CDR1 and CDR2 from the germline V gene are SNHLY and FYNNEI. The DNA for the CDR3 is TGTGCCAGCTCAAGACCTAGCGGGGGGCGCGAGCTCAATGAGCAGTTCTTC. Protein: CASSRPSGGRELNEQFF.

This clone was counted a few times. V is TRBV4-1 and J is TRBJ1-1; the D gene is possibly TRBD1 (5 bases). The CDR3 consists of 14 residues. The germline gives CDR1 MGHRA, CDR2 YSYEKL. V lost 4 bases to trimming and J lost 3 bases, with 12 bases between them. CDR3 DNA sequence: TGCGCCAGCAGCCTCCCAGGGTCGTACACTGAAGCTTTCTTT. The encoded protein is CASSLPGSYTEAFF.

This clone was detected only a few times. CDR3 residues: CASSFDREVTEAFF. CDR3 sequence (DNA): TGTGCCAGCAGTTTCGACAGGGAGGTGACTGAAGCTTTCTTT. The chain combines TRBV27 with TRBJ1-1; 7 nucleotides agree with TRBD1. The V segment lost 3 bases and the J segment 5 bases; nucleotides outside the gene matches: 6. The germline CDR1 and CDR2 sequences are MNHEY and SMNVEV (reference sequence). The CDR3 totals 14 residues.

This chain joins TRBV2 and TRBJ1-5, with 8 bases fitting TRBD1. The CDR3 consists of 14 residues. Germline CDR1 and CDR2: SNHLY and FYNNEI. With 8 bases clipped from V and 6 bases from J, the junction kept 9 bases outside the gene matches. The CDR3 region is CASGMDRDFQPQHF. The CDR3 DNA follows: TGTGCCAGCGGTATGGACAGGGATTTTCAGCCCCAGCATTTT.

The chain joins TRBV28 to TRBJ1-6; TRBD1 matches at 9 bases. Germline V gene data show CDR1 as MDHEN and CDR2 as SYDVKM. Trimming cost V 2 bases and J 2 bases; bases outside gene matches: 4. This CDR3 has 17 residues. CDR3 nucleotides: TGTGCCAGCAGTTTAGCACAGGGGGCAACCTATAATTCACCCCTCCACTTT. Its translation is CASSLAQGATYNSPLHF.

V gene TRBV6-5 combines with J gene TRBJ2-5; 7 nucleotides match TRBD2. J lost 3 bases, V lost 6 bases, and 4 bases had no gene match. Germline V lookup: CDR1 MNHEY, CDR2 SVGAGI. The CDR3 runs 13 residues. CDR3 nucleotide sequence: TGTGCCAGCAGCTGGGGGGGGAAAGAGACCCAGTACTTC. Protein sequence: CASSWGGKETQYF.

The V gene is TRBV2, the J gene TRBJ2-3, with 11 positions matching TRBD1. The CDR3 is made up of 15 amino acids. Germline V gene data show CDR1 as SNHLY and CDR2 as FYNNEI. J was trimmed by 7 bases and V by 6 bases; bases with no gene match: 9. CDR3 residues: CASSEDRGHPYTQYF. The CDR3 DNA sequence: TGTGCCAGCAGCGAGGACAGGGGGCACCCCTATACGCAGTATTTT.